The subject of this entry is one T cell receptor beta chain. Its antigen is as yet unknown. Libraries were prepared by immunoSEQ multiplex PCR; TCRdb keeps only in-frame clonotypes and omits some of them. In the table there are tens of thousands of clones, more than 85% of which are singletons. V shed 3 bases, J shed 3 bases, and the junction held 7 bases outside the gene matches. Germline V CDR1 and CDR2: SGDLS, YYNGEE. The CDR3 is made up of 15 amino acids. Recipients received nonmyeloablative bone marrow transplants from related graft donors, with transient mixed chimerism. The data belong to a study of Tregs in tolerant kidney transplant recipients. Study-level points and caveats: For some patients, primers changed over time, blocking nucleotide-level comparison. Expanding Tregs on activated donor B cells appeared to best identify donor-specific TCRbeta clones. Antigen-driven expansion was suggested because donor-specific Tregs expanded more than all Tregs in tolerant patients. No direct test of biological reproducibility was done here.

This specimen was CD4+ T cells from blood (PBMCs), taken 12 months after the transplant. This TCR came from a human patient who received a combined kidney and bone marrow transplant. A share of the T cells may be of graft donor origin. The chain couples TRBV9 to TRBJ2-7; 9 nucleotides align to TRBD2. The CDR3 loop is CASSARLAVNYEQYF. CDR3 nucleotides: TGTGCCAGCAGCGCCAGACTAGCGGTAAACTACGAGCAGTACTTC.